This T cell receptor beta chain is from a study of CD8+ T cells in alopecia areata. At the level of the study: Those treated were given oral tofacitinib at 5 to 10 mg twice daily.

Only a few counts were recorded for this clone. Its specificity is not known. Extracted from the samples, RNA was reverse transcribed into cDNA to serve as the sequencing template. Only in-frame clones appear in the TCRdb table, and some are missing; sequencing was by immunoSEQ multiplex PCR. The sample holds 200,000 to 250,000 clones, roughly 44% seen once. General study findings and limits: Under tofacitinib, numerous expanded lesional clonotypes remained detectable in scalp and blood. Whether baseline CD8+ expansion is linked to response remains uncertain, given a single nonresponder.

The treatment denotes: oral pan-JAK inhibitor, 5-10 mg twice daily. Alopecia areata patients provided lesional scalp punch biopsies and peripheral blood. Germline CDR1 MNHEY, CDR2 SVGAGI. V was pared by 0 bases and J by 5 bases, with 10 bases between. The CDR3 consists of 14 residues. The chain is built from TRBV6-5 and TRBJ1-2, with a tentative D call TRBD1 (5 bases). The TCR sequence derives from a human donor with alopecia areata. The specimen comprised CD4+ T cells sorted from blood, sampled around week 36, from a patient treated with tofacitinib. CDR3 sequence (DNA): TGTGCCAGCAGTTACTCTGGGGCGCGGTATGGCTACACCTTC. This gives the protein CASSYSGARYGYTF.